These T cell receptor beta chains were read from a single sample in a study of CD8 T cells in ankylosing spondylitis. TCRdb fed the 5' RACE reads into MiXCR, producing one record per CDR3 protein. The repertoire holds 250,000 to 350,000 distinct CDR3 sequences, with around 8% as singletons. The specimen sequenced was blood, either unsorted or a sorted T cell fraction (not recorded which). Receptors originate from a male donor with ankylosing spondylitis. Each CDR3 is given with its conserved first and last residue. Fields, in order: V gene, D gene, CDR3 length, clone size, J gene, CDR3 protein, CDR3 DNA. A D gene is named only where the DNA matches it firmly. Clone size is stated in some rows and not others, as once, few, many or a class when expanded.

>TRBV29-1|-|9|few|TRBJ1-2
CSVEVGYTF
TGCAGCGTTGAAGTTGGGTACACCTTC
>TRBV5-1|-|16|many|TRBJ2-1
CASSLVRDTNPNEQFF
TGCGCCAGCAGCTTGGTTCGGGACACAAACCCCAATGAGCAGTTCTTC
>TRBV6-2/TRBV6-3|-|16|few|TRBJ2-4
CASRAPGVPAKNIQYF
TGTGCCAGCAGGGCCCCGGGGGTCCCGGCCAAAAACATTCAGTACTTC
>TRBV29-1|-|10|-|TRBJ2-3
CSGWGDTQYF
TGCAGCGGGTGGGGAGATACGCAGTATTTT
>TRBV29-1|TRBD1|12|many|TRBJ2-7
CSVGQGAYEQYF
TGCAGCGTTGGGCAGGGGGCCTACGAGCAGTACTTC
>TRBV27|TRBD2|19|few|TRBJ2-1
CASNSLKGGTSGRYNEQFF
TGTGCCAGCAACTCACTCAAGGGGGGGACTAGCGGGAGATACAATGAGCAGTTCTTC
>TRBV18|-|15|many|TRBJ2-1
CASSPFGLSSNEQFF
TGTGCCAGCTCACCCTTTGGACTGAGCTCGAATGAGCAGTTCTTC
>TRBV5-1|-|15|few|TRBJ2-7
CASCLGGITSYEQYF
TGCGCCAGCTGCCTGGGGGGTATAACCTCCTACGAGCAGTACTTC
>TRBV24-1|-|16|-|TRBJ2-2
CATSDSRGAHTGELFF
TGTGCCACCAGTGATTCTCGCGGAGCCCACACCGGGGAGCTGTTTTTT
>TRBV9|-|16|few|TRBJ2-3
CASSFRGVAGVDTQYF
TGTGCCAGCAGCTTCCGCGGGGTGGCAGGGGTAGATACGCAGTATTTT
>TRBV10-3|-|16|many|TRBJ2-3
CAISEGPSTEGDTQYF
TGTGCCATCAGTGAAGGGCCCAGCACCGAGGGAGATACGCAGTATTTT
>TRBV19|TRBD2|16|few|TRBJ2-1
CASSPLGLATYNEQFF
TGTGCCAGTAGTCCCTTGGGACTAGCGACATACAATGAGCAGTTCTTC
>TRBV7-9|TRBD2|15|few|TRBJ2-3
CASSRLAGGGDTQYF
TGTGCCAGCAGTCGACTAGCGGGAGGAGGAGATACGCAGTATTTT